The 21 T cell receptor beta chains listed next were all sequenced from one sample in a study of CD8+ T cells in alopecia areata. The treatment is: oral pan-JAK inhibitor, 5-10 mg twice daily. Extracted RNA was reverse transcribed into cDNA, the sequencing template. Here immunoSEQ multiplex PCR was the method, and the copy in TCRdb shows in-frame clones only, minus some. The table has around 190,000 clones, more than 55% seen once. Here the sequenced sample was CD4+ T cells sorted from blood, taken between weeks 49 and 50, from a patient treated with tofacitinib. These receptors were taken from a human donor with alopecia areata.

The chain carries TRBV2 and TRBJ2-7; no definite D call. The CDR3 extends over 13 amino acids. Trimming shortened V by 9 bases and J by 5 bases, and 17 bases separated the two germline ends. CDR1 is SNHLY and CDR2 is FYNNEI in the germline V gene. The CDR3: CASNDGYRDEQYF. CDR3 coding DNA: TGTGCCAGTAACGATGGGTATAGGGACGAGCAGTACTTC.

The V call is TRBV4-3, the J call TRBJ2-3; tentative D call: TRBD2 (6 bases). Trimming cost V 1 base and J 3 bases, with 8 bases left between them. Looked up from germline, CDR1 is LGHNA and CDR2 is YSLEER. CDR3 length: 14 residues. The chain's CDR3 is CASSQVAVTDTQYF. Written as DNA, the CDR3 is TGCGCCAGCAGCCAAGTAGCGGTTACAGATACGCAGTATTTT.

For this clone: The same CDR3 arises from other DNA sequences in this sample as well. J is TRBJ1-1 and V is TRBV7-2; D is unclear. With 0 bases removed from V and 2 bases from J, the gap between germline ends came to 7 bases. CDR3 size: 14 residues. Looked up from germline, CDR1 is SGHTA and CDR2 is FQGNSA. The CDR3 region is CASSLARGNTEAFF. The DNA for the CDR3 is TGTGCCAGCAGCTTAGCGCGGGGAAACACTGAAGCTTTCTTT.

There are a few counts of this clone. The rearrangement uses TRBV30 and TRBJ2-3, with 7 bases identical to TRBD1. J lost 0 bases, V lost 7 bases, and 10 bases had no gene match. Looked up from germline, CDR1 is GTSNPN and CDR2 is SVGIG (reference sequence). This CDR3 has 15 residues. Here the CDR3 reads CASTRRDSSTDTQYF. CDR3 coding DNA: TGTGCCTCGACTCGCCGGGACAGTAGCACAGATACGCAGTATTTT.

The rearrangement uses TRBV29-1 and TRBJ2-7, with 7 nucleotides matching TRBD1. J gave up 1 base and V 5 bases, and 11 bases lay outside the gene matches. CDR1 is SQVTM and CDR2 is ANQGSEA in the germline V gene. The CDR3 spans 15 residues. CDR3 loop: CSVLLRDSVSYEQYF. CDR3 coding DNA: TGCAGCGTTTTACTCCGGGACAGTGTGTCCTACGAGCAGTACTTC.

The CDR3 loop reads CASSALVTDTQYF. Here the CDR3 DNA reads TGTGCCAGCAGCGCACTCGTCACAGATACGCAGTATTTT. V usage is TRBV9 and J usage is TRBJ2-3; D unresolved. The CDR3 covers 13 residues. The V gene's germline CDR1 is SGDLS and CDR2 YYNGEE. Trimming left V 3 bases short and J 2 bases short, with 7 bases between.

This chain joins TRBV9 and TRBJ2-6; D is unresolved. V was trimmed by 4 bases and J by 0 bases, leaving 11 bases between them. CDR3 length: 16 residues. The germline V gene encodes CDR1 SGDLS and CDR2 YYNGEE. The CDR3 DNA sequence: TGTGCCAGCAGCCTACGACGGTCCTCTGGGGCCAACGTCCTGACTTTC. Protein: CASSLRRSSGANVLTF.

The CDR3 DNA reads TGTGCCAGCAGTGTCCGTCCTCAGTATGGCTACACCTTC. Encoded protein: CASSVRPQYGYTF. The chain recombines TRBV2 with TRBJ1-2; D ambiguous. The V gene lost 4 bases and the J gene lost 5 bases, with 11 bases spanning the gap. CDR1 and CDR2 (germline): SNHLY, FYNNEI. This CDR3 contains 13 residues.

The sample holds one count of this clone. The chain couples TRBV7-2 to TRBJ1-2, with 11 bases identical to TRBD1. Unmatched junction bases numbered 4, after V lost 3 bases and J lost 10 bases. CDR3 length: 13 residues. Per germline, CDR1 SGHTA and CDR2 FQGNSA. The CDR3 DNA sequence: TGTGCCAGCAGCTTGGGACAGGGGGTGGACTACACCTTC. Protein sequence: CASSLGQGVDYTF.

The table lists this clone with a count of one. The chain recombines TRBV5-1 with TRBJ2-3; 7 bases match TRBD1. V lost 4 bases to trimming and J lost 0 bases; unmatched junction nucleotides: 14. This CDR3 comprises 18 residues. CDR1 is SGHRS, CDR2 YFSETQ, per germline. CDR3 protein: CASSPRVRQGTSTDTQYF. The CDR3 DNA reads TGCGCCAGCAGCCCGAGAGTTAGACAGGGCACTAGCACAGATACGCAGTATTTT.

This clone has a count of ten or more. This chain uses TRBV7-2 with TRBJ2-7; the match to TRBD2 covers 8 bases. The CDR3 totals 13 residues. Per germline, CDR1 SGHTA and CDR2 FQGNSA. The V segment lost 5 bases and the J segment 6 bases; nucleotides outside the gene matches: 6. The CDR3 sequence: CASSLTGGREQYF. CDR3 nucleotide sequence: TGTGCCAGCAGCCTCACGGGGGGGCGCGAGCAGTACTTC. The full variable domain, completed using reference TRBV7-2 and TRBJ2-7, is GAGVSQSPSNKVTEKGKDVELRCDPISGHTALYWYRQSLGQGLEFLIYFQGNSAPDKSGLPSDRFSAERTGGSVSTLTIQRTQQEDSAVYLCASSLTGGREQYFGPGTRLTVT.

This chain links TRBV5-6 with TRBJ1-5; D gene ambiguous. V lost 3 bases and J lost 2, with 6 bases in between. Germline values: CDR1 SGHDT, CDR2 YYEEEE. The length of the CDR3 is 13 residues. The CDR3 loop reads CASSSDGNQPQHF. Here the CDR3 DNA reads TGTGCCAGCAGCTCCGACGGCAATCAGCCCCAGCATTTT.

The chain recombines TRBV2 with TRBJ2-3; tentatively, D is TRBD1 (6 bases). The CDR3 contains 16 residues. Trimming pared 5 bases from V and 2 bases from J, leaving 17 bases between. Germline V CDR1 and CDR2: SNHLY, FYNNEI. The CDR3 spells CASSPMGAGATDTQYF. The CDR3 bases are TGTGCCAGCAGTCCTATGGGGGCAGGTGCCACAGATACGCAGTATTTT.

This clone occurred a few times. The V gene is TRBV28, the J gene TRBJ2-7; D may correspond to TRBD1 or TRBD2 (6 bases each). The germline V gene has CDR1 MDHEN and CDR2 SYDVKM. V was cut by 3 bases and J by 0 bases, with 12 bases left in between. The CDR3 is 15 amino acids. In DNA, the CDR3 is TGTGCCAGCAGTTTCGGGGGCGCGCCCTCCTACGAGCAGTACTTC. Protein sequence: CASSFGGAPSYEQYF.

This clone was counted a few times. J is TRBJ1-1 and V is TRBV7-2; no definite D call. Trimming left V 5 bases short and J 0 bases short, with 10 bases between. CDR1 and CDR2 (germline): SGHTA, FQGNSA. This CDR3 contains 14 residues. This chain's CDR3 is CASSPPTVNTEAFF. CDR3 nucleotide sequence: TGTGCCAGCAGCCCCCCAACAGTGAACACTGAAGCTTTCTTT.

The CDR3 here is CASSEFGQGYTF. CDR3 DNA: TGTGCCAGCAGTGAATTTGGGCAAGGCTACACCTTC. J is TRBJ1-2 and V is TRBV25-1; D remains unclear. The CDR3 is 12 residues long. V was trimmed by 1 base and J by 8 bases, leaving 8 bases between them. Germline assignment: CDR1 MGHDK and CDR2 SYGVNS.

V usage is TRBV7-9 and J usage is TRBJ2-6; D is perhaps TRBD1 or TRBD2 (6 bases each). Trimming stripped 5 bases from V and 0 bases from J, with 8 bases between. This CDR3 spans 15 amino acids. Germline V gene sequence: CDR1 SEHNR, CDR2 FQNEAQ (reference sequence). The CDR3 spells CASSRGLSGANVLTF. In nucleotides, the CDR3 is TGTGCCAGCAGCCGGGGGCTCTCTGGGGCCAACGTCCTGACTTTC.

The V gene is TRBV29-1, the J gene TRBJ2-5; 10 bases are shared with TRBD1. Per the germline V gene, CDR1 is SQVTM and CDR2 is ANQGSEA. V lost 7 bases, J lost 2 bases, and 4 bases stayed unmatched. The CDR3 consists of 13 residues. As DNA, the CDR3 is TGCAGCGCCAGACAGGGGGCTCAAGAGACCCAGTACTTC. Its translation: CSARQGAQETQYF.

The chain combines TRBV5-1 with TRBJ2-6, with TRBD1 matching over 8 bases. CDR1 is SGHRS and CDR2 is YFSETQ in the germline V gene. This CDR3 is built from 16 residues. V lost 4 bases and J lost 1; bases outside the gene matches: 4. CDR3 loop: CASSHRTGSGANVLTF. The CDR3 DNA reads TGCGCCAGCAGCCACAGGACAGGGTCTGGGGCCAACGTCCTGACTTTC.

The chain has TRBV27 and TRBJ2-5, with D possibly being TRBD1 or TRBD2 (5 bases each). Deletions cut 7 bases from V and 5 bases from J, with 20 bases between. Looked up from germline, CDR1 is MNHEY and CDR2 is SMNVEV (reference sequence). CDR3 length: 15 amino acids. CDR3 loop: CASISSFGAWETQYF. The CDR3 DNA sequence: TGTGCCAGCATTTCTTCATTCGGGGCCTGGGAGACCCAGTACTTC.

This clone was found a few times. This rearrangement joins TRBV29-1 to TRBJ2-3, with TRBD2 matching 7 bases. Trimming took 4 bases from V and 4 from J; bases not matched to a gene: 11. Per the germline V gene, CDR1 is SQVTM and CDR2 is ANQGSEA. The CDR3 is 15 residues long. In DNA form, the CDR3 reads TGCAGCGTTGGCGGCCAGCGGGGTGCCCCAGATACGCAGTATTTT. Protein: CSVGGQRGAPDTQYF.